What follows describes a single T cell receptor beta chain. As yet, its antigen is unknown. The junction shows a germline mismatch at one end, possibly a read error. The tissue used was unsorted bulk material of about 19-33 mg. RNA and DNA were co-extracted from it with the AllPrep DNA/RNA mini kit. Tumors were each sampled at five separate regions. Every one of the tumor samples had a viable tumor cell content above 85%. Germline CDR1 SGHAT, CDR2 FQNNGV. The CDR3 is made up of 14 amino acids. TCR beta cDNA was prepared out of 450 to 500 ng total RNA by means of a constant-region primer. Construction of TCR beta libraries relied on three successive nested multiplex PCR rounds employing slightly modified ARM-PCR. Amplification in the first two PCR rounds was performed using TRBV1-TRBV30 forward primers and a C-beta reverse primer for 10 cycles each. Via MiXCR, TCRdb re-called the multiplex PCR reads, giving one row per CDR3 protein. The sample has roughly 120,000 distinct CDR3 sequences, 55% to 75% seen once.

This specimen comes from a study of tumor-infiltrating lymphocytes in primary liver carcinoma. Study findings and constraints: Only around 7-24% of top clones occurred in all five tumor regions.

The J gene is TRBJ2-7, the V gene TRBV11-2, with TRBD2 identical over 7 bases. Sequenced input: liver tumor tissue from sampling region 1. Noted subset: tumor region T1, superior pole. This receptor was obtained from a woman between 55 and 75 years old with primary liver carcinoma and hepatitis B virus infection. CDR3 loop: CASSSTSASYEQHF. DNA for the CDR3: TGTGCCAGCAGTTCCACTAGCGCCTCCTACGAGCAGCACTTC.